A selection of T cell receptor beta chains follows, all from one sample in a study of OX40 agonist ivuxolimab in advanced cancers. Method: immunoSEQ multiplex PCR; TCRdb's copy keeps in-frame clones and lacks some. The profile covers roughly 89,000 clones, with about 86% appearing a single time and about 1.7% taken by the ten largest. Sequencing used CD4+ or CD8+ T cells sorted from blood, obtained in a trial of the OX40 agonist ivuxolimab. Receptors were obtained from an adult with an advanced solid tumor such as melanoma, head and neck, liver or kidney cancer. CDR3s leave out the opening cysteine and the closing phenylalanine or tryptophan. Fields, in order: V gene, CDR3 protein.

TRBV5-1 | ASSLHRGEWDEQF
TRBV5-1 | ASSLDPGYSNQPQH
TRBV25-1 | ASSPRLGRETQY
TRBV7-2 | ASSPRWADTQY
TRBV7-9 | ASSLNPGTYRRVVQF
TRBV18 | ASSSNVVRNTEAF
TRBV5-6 | ASSPAQGGSEKLF
TRBV7-9 | ASSRRDRGATNEKLF
TRBV9 | ASSWSGGNTDTQY
TRBV2 | ATQGRTASEKLF
TRBV7-9 | ASSLRRVGDNSPLH
TRBV7-6 | ASSLGPGDGYT
TRBV2 | ATGQGLDTQY
TRBV9 | ASSIAPNTEAF
TRBV11-1 | ASTLDRATGELF
TRBV5-1 | ASSAASSGGEKLF
TRBV29-1 | SGRQGSGTEAF
TRBV29-1 | SVEDLAYEQY
TRBV7-2 | ASSLELFSNQPQH
TRBV23-1 | ASSQLGPIVHNSPLH
TRBV20-1 | SAISTDTQY
TRBV9 | ASSPETGFTGEQY
TRBV5-4 | ASSLGRGNQPQH
TRBV11-2 | ASSPRDRGFSTNEKLF
TRBV7-2 | ASSPTTSTDTQY
TRBV19 | ASSIVQGSFGRIYGYT
TRBV7-2 | ASSLVGADTQY
TRBV19 | ATTGGRATNEKLF
TRBV7-2 | ASSWIMSEQF
TRBV18 | ASSPSVGQRLNEKLF
TRBV7-6 | ASSPFQGETQY
TRBV5-6 | ASTYRGRGDNQPQH
TRBV27 | ASRDRGQPQH
TRBV28 | ASSFAGQAYNEQF
TRBV9 | ASSVALPAWGPDTQY
TRBV5-6 | ASSWGPETGTTEQF
TRBV7-2 | ASSTQGLAPYEQY
TRBV28 | ASSSDRGYGYT
TRBV27 | ASSWGQVNSPLH
TRBV28 | ASRLGTIVSTGELF
TRBV11-3 | ASSPLFGGYSNQPQH
TRBV19 | ASSIYGRVGNQPQH
TRBV6-1 | ASSDRRTGGVSNEKLF